This T cell receptor beta chain originates from a study of blood T cell repertoires in COVID-19. Across the whole study: Both acute and convalescent COVID-19 samples were obtained from the United States, Italy and Spain.

The protocol was immunoSEQ multiplex PCR, while the TCRdb copy is restricted to in-frame clones and leaves out a portion. The sample yields about 160,000 clones, more than 60% seen once. Per the germline V gene, CDR1 is MNHEY and CDR2 is SMNVEV (reference sequence). V shed 6 bases and J 2 bases; nucleotides not matched to a gene: 6. The CDR3 consists of 15 residues. The chain employs TRBV27 and TRBJ2-1; TRBD2 matches 8 bases. This clonotype was sampled from a man in his sixties or seventies with acute or convalescent COVID-19. Sample: peripheral blood. In nucleotides, the CDR3 is TGTGCCAGCAGACAGCTAGCGGGTGCCTACAATGAGCAGTTCTTC. It is translated as CASRQLAGAYNEQFF.